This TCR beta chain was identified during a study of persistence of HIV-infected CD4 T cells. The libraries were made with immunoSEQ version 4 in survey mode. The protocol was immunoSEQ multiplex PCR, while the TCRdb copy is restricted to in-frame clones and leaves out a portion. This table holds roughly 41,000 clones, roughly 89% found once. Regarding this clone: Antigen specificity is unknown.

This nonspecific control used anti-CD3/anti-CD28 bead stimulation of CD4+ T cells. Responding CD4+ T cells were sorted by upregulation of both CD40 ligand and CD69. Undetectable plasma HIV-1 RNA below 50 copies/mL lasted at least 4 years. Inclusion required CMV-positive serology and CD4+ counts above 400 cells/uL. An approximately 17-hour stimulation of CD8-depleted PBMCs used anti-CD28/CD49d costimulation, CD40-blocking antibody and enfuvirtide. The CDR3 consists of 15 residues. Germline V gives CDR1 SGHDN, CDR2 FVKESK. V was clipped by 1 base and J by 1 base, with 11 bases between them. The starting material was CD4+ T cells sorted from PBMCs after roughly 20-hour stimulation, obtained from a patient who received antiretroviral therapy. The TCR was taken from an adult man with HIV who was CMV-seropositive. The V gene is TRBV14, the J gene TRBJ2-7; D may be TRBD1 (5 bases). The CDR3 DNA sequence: TGTGCCAGCAGCCAAGTAACAGGAGTTTCCTACGAGCAGTACTTC. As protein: CASSQVTGVSYEQYF.